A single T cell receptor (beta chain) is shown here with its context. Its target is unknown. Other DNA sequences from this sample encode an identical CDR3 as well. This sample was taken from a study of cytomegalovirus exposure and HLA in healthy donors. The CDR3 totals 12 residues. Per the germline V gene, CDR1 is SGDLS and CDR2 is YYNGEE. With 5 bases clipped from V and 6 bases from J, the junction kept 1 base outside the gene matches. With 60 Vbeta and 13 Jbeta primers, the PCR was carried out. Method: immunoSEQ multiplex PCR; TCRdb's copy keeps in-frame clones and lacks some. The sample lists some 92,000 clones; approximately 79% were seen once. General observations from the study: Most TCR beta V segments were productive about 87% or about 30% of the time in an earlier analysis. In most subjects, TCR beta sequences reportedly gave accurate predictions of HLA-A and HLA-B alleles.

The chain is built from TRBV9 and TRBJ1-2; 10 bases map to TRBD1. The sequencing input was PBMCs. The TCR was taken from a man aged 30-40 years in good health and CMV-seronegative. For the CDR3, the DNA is TGTGCCAGCAGGGGGACAGGGGATGGCTACACCTTC. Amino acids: CASRGTGDGYTF.